These 19 T cell receptor beta chains were all obtained from the same sample, sequenced in a study of T cell repertoires in cytomegalovirus infection. TCRdb independently ran MiXCR on the reads; one entry per CDR3 protein. This sample has tens of thousands of distinct CDR3 sequences, with about a third found just once. Antigen specificity for these receptors is unknown. Sequencing was done on a sample of PBMCs, sequenced either directly or after in vitro stimulation (not recorded which). The source is a human donor in good health (CMV status not recorded). Some clones in this sample may be carry-over from other donors' samples.

The chain recombines TRBV27 with TRBJ2-3; D gene uncertain. Germline CDR1 and CDR2: MNHEY and SMNVEV (reference sequence). The CDR3 loop spans 14 amino acids. The germline V and J ends were trimmed by 5 bases and 7 bases, with 16 bases remaining between them. DNA for the CDR3: TGTGCCAGCAGTATTCCGGATTCACATTATACGCAGTATTTT. Its protein is CASSIPDSHYTQYF.

The V gene is TRBV6-6, the J gene TRBJ1-1; D is uncertain. The CDR3 sequence is 11 residues long. CDR1 is MNHNY, CDR2 SVGAGI, per germline (reference sequence). V was clipped by 8 bases and J by 11 bases, with 15 bases between them. Written as DNA, the CDR3 is TGTGCCAGCGAAGGGCCAGGTGGGGCTTTCTTT. It specifies CASEGPGGAFF.

The J gene is TRBJ2-7, the V gene TRBV7-8, with no clear D. Trimming took off 5 bases at V and 2 bases at J, with 13 bases between the two ends. The CDR3 extends over 14 amino acids. From germline, CDR1 is SGHVS and CDR2 FQNEAQ. The CDR3 DNA is TGTGCCAGCAGCCTCCTAAGTTCCACCTACGAGCAGTACTTC. Its translation is CASSLLSSTYEQYF.

This clonotype was counted ten times or more. The V gene is TRBV7-2, the J gene TRBJ1-6; 8 nucleotides match TRBD1. This CDR3 contains 18 residues. Losses at the gene ends were 2 bases for V and 8 bases for J; bases not matched to a gene: 14. Germline CDR1 reads SGHTA; CDR2 reads FQGNSA. CDR3 region: CASSLSHTLTGGHSPLHF. The CDR3 DNA follows: TGTGCCAGCAGCTTAAGCCACACCTTAACAGGGGGTCATTCACCCCTCCACTTT.

This clonotype was observed many times. V and J are TRBV28 and TRBJ1-5; no firm D call. V was trimmed by 10 bases and J by 0 bases, leaving 13 bases between them. The CDR3 runs 14 residues. Germline lookup yields CDR1 MDHEN and CDR2 SYDVKM. The CDR3 DNA reads as TGTGCCACGTCCGTGGTTTATAGCAATCAGCCCCAGCATTTT. Protein: CATSVVYSNQPQHF.

In its sample, this clonotype was seen a few times. The CDR3 loop reads CASRGALGVYEQYF. The CDR3 DNA reads TGTGCCAGCAGGGGAGCGTTGGGGGTCTACGAGCAGTACTTC. The chain is built from TRBV6-1 and TRBJ2-7; D may correspond to TRBD1 or TRBD2 (5 bases each). The ends were cut back, 6 bases at V and 3 bases at J, with 15 bases in the middle. In germline, CDR1 is MNHNS, CDR2 SASEGT. The CDR3 runs 14 residues.

The rearrangement links TRBV5-5 to TRBJ2-1; TRBD1 aligns across 11 bases. This CDR3 has 15 residues. CDR1 and CDR2 (germline): SGHKS, YYEKEE (reference sequence). Germline trimming cut 4 bases from V and 8 bases from J; bases unmatched to any gene: 8. The CDR3 nucleotides are TGTGCCAGCAGCCCCGGACAGGGGGCGGGCGATGAGCAGTTCTTC. It encodes CASSPGQGAGDEQFF.

The table lists this clonotype with many counts. V is TRBV7-2 and J is TRBJ1-5; TRBD1 aligns across 7 bases. J was trimmed by 4 bases and V by 3 bases; bases with no gene match: 6. This CDR3 has 15 amino acids. The V gene's germline CDR1 is SGHTA and CDR2 FQGNSA. CDR3 nucleotides: TGTGCCAGCAGCTTCGGGGACAGCGGAAATCAGCCCCAGCATTTT. Its translation is CASSFGDSGNQPQHF.

The genes are TRBV6-2 or TRBV6-3 and TRBJ2-7; D is ambiguous. The CDR3 has 13 amino acids. V was cut by 2 bases and J by 1 base, with 6 bases left in between. Germline lookup yields CDR1 MNHEY and CDR2 SVGEGT. The chain's CDR3 is CASSYTYSYEQYF. The CDR3 DNA follows: TGTGCCAGCAGTTACACCTATTCCTACGAGCAGTACTTC.

J is TRBJ1-6 and V is TRBV7-3; a weak D match, TRBD1 (6 bases). Germline CDR1 SGHTA, CDR2 FQGTGA. This CDR3 is built from 15 residues. The V end was cut by 2 bases, the J end by 5 bases, with 10 bases between. As DNA, the CDR3 is TGTGCCAGCAGCTTAGGACAGAGTCATAATTCACCCCTCCACTTT. It codes for CASSLGQSHNSPLHF.

This clonotype appeared a few times. The genes are TRBV7-8 and TRBJ2-1; D gene unclear. This CDR3 spans 13 amino acids. Germline V lookup: CDR1 SGHVS, CDR2 FQNEAQ. V dropped 7 bases and J dropped 10 bases, with 17 bases sitting between them. The CDR3 nucleotides read TGTGCCAGCACCACTCTGACTGCTAAGGAGCAGTTCTTC. This gives the protein CASTTLTAKEQFF.

This clonotype showed up just a few times. V is TRBV7-9 and J is TRBJ2-1; unclear D gene. CDR1 SEHNR and CDR2 FQNEAQ come from the germline V gene (reference sequence). With 5 bases removed from V and 5 bases from J, the gap between germline ends came to 16 bases. The CDR3 consists of 15 residues. This CDR3 is CASSLLLRVHNEQFF. In DNA form, the CDR3 reads TGTGCCAGCAGCCTTCTCTTACGGGTGCACAATGAGCAGTTCTTC. Together with reference TRBV7-9 and TRBJ2-1, the CDR3 gives the full variable domain: DTGVSQNPRHKITKRGQNVTFRCDPISEHNRLYWYRQTLGQGPEFLTYFQNEAQLEKSRLLSDRFSAERPKGSFSTLEIQRTEQGDSAMYLCASSLLLRVHNEQFFGPGTRLTVL.

This clonotype occurred a few times. CDR3 sequence (DNA): TGTGCCAGCGCCCGTGGGGACACTGAAGCTTTCTTT. Its protein product is CASARGDTEAFF. The J gene is TRBJ1-1, the V gene TRBV6-5; unclear D gene. CDR3 size: 12 residues. Germline V gene sequence: CDR1 MNHEY, CDR2 SVGAGI. The V end was cut by 8 bases, the J end by 3 bases, with 10 bases between.

The chain recombines TRBV7-2 with TRBJ2-7, with 7 bases that match TRBD1. The CDR3 length is 14 residues. Germline-derived CDR1 and CDR2 are SGHTA and FQGNSA. After removal of 5 bases from V and 5 bases from J, the junction contained 9 bases not matched to a gene. The CDR3 reads CASSLQGPPDEQYF. In nucleotides, the CDR3 is TGTGCCAGCAGCCTACAGGGGCCCCCAGACGAGCAGTACTTC.

This chain uses TRBV2 with TRBJ1-1; 7 nucleotides line up with TRBD1. This CDR3 contains 14 residues. V was clipped by 7 bases and J by 6 bases; unmatched bases: 11. CDR1 SNHLY and CDR2 FYNNEI come from the germline V gene. This CDR3 is CASTRQGLEPEAFF. CDR3 nucleotide sequence: TGTGCCAGCACCCGACAGGGATTAGAACCTGAAGCTTTCTTT.

This clonotype was detected a few times. The J gene is TRBJ1-6, the V gene TRBV19, with D possibly matching TRBD1 (6 bases). This CDR3 spans 15 amino acids. V lost 8 bases and J lost 0, with 11 bases in between. CDR1 LNHDA and CDR2 SQIVND come from the germline V gene (reference sequence). The CDR3 DNA reads TGTGCCAGTTCAACAGGGAGCTCCTATAATTCACCCCTCCACTTT. Translating it yields CASSTGSSYNSPLHF.

The gene calls are TRBV12-3 or TRBV12-4 and TRBJ1-5; weak D call: TRBD1 (6 bases). The V end was cut by 6 bases, the J end by 2 bases, with 14 bases between. The CDR3 contains 15 residues. This CDR3 is CASRMTGQGNQPQHF. CDR3 coding DNA: TGTGCCAGCAGAATGACAGGTCAGGGCAATCAGCCCCAGCATTTT.

The rearrangement links TRBV6-1 to TRBJ2-7; tentatively, D is TRBD2 (6 bases). The germline V and J ends were trimmed by 4 bases and 2 bases, with 9 bases remaining between them. Germline-derived CDR1 and CDR2 are MNHNS and SASEGT. This CDR3 has 13 residues. In nucleotides, the CDR3 is TGTGCCAGCAGTGTAGGCGGGACCTACGAGCAGTACTTC. Translation: CASSVGGTYEQYF.

The chain uses TRBV20-1 and TRBJ2-5, with D perhaps matching TRBD2 (6 bases). This CDR3 has 12 amino acids. V lost 6 bases and J 5 bases, leaving 13 bases between the germline ends. In germline, CDR1 is DFQATT, CDR2 SNEGSKA (reference sequence). The DNA of the CDR3 is TGCAGTGCCGGGCGGGATCCGGAGACCCAGTACTTC. Amino acid sequence: CSAGRDPETQYF.